These 3 T cell receptor beta chains originate from one sample sequenced in a study of shared clonotypes between healthy human individuals. Profiling relied on immunoSEQ multiplex PCR, and the TCRdb table lists in-frame clones only, not all of them. The data hold about 480,000 clones, with roughly 85% observed a single time. The sequencing input was PBMCs. The receptors were gathered from a woman aged 40 to 50 in good health. Some clones in this sample may be carry-over from other donors' samples.

The sample holds one count of this clone. The chain uses TRBV19 and TRBJ2-7; D uncertain. V lost 3 bases and J lost 2, with 11 bases in between. Germline V gene sequence: CDR1 LNHDA, CDR2 SQIVND (reference sequence). CDR3 length: 14 residues. The chain's CDR3 is CASSILGKTYEQYF. The DNA of the CDR3 is TGTGCCAGTAGTATTTTGGGTAAGACCTACGAGCAGTACTTC.

CDR3 coding DNA: TGTGCCAGTAGCTTTGGTCCCGGGTGGGGGAATGAGCAGTTCTTC. Translation gives CASSFGPGWGNEQFF. The chain has TRBV19 and TRBJ2-1, with D possibly called TRBD1 or TRBD2 (5 bases each). V was trimmed by 6 bases and J by 7 bases, leaving 19 bases between them. Per germline, CDR1 LNHDA and CDR2 SQIVND (reference sequence). The length of the CDR3 is 15 residues.

The chain is built from TRBV10-3 and TRBJ2-6, with no clear D. There are 17 residues in the CDR3. The V and J ends lost 0 bases and 2 bases respectively, with 11 bases between them. Germline V gene lookup returns CDR1 ENHRY and CDR2 SYGVKD. The CDR3 region has the DNA TGTGCCATCAGTGAGTCGGCTAGGCGGACTGGGGCCAACGTCCTGACTTTC. This sequence encodes CAISESARRTGANVLTF.